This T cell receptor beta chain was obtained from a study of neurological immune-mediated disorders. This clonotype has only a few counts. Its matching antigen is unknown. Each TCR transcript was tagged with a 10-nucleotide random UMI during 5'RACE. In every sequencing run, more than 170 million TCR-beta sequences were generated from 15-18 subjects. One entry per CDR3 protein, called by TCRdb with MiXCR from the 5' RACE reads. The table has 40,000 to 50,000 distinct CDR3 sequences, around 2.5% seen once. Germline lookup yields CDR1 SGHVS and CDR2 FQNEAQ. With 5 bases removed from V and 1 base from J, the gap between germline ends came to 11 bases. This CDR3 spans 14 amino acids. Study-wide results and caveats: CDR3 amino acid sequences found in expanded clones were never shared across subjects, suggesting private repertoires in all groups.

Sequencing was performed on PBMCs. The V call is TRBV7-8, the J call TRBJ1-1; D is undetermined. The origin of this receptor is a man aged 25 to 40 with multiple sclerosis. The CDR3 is CASSPENRNTEAFF. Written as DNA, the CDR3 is TGTGCCAGCAGCCCGGAGAACCGGAACACTGAAGCTTTCTTT.